The source of this T cell receptor (beta chain) is a study of Ad26.COV2.S vaccination and SARS-CoV-2 variants. Described treatment: 15 to 20 received Ad26.COV2.S at low or high dose, single or two shots; 5 received placebo; per-sample allocation not given. After the first vaccine or placebo injection, samples were drawn on day 63. Ad26.COV2.S expressed prefusion-stabilized spike from the original Wuhan strain. The method was immunoSEQ multiplex PCR; TCRdb's version includes in-frame clones alone and lacks a portion of them. The profile shows approximately 410,000 clones, roughly 90% of them singletons. Between the trimmed V and J ends, which lost 6 bases and 7 bases, there was a span of 9 bases. The CDR3 extends over 12 amino acids.

V is TRBV12-3 or TRBV12-4 and J is TRBJ2-2; D gene uncertain. This sequence originates from a person aged 18-60 years who received the Ad26.COV2.S COVID-19 vaccine or a placebo. This specimen was peripheral blood, taken in a trial of Ad26.COV2.S vaccine versus placebo. CDR3 DNA sequence: TGTGCCAGCAGCCACGGCGGCGGGGAGCTGTTTTTT. Its translation is CASSHGGGELFF.